This record concerns one TCR beta chain sequence. This clone turned up a few times. No cognate antigen has been identified for it. There are no base qualities to consult, and no much larger clone falls within one base. The source of the sample is a study of blood T cell repertoires in COVID-19 (dated by TCRdb to 2019 to 2021). Regarding the research as a whole: Samples covering the acute and convalescent phases of COVID-19 were provided by collaborators in the United States, Italy and Spain. The material from the prospective study consisted of cDNA or gDNA derived from T cells, B-cell-depleted T cells, or PBMCs. The dataset comprised deeply sampled blood TCRbeta repertoires from subjects exposed to, actively infected with, or recovered from COVID-19. The repertoires were released in a freely available public database meant as a resource for research on the immune response to SARS-CoV-2. The samples were drawn from the first 160 participants of the ongoing ImmuneRACE study and from 1,254 subjects provided by 6 global collaborators. Nearly every sample came with metadata listing a de-identified subject ID, COVID-19 status, age in years and sex. Where available, HLA class I and class II types were obtained from metadata supplied by the sample provider rather than from assay-based typing. Overall results and qualifications from the work: How much clinical and demographic metadata was included differed by source and by participant, and the metadata was provided uncurated.

TCRbeta CDR3 regions were amplified from genomic DNA using the immunoSEQ Assay, a bias-controlled multiplex PCR. The study's processing was this. Nucleated cell counts per sample were estimated from amplification of reference gene primers within the assay. To quantify the absolute abundance of each unique TCRbeta CDR3 rearrangement, sequence reads were collapsed and filtered. For each sample, productive Simpson clonality was calculated as the square root of Simpson's diversity index over productive rearrangements. Not all clones reach the TCRdb copy of this immuneACCESS table, which keeps in-frame sequences only. Checked studies attribute under half of the gap to unresolved V genes and leave the rest unexplained. V, J and clone size were drawn from that table, and D and trimming were deduced from the DNA. For this sample the table gives about 180,000 clones, of which 80% to 85% were detected only once. Of the sample, about 7% is held by the ten largest clones.

At one collaborating source in Seattle, patients were enrolled during active infection and were followed longitudinally through the course of disease. Each collaborating institution followed its own protocols to collect whole blood in K2EDTA tubes. For TCRbeta analysis, collaborators shipped samples in one of three forms: frozen whole blood, isolated PBMCs, or DNA extracted from either of those sample types. Taken from cysteine to phenylalanine, the CDR3 has 16 residues. Kept here is only the CDR3 DNA, which spans 48 bases and is read in frame from base 1. CDR1 and CDR2 are read off the germline V gene as MDHEN and SYDVKM. V has 5 bases trimmed and J has 7 bases trimmed; junction bases matching no gene number 13.

The specimen sequenced was peripheral blood. This receptor chain uses TRBV28 and TRBJ2-1, and TRBD2 matches 8 of the central bases. This sequence originates from a woman aged 40-49 years with COVID-19, enrolled during active disease. The nucleotide sequence reads TGTGCCAGCAGTACTTTATCCGGGACTAGTACTAATGAGCAGTTCTTC. Its protein reads: CASSTLSGTSTNEQFF. The reference TRBV28 and TRBJ2-1 proteins fill in what lies around the CDR3, so the full variable domain reads DVKVTQSSRYLVKRTGEKVFLECVQDMDHENMFWYRQDPGLGLRLIYFSYDVKMKEKGDIPEGYSVSREKKERFSLILESASTNQTSMYLCASSTLSGTSTNEQFFGPGTRLTVL.